The 27 T cell receptor beta chains reported below all come from one sample, sequenced in a study of T-cell reconstitution after alpha-beta-depleted transplantation in children. Using unique molecular identifiers, the investigators prepared the TCRbeta library. TCRdb used MiXCR to reprocess the PCR reads, holding one entry per CDR3 protein. This table has fewer than 700,000 distinct CDR3 sequences, about 23% appearing once. Source: PBMCs, mostly from graft donor cells, taken 360 days after TCRalphabeta/CD19-depleted stem cell transplant. The receptors were gathered from a boy younger than two who had a stem cell transplant for acute myeloid leukemia, so the T cells may come from the graft donor.

This clonotype was counted ten times or more. The chain employs TRBV6-1 and TRBJ1-5; D perhaps matches TRBD1 (6 bases). In germline, CDR1 is MNHNS, CDR2 SASEGT. V dropped 4 bases and J dropped 3 bases, with 10 bases sitting between them. The CDR3 spans 14 residues. The CDR3 DNA sequence: TGTGCCAGCAGTGGCGCGGGGGCCAATCAGCCCCAGCATTTT. Translation: CASSGAGANQPQHF.

This clonotype was recorded at least ten times. V usage is TRBV6-2 or TRBV6-3 and J usage is TRBJ2-2; D is ambiguous. With 5 bases removed from V and 6 bases from J, the gap between germline ends came to 10 bases. The CDR3 is 13 amino acids. Germline CDR1 MNHEY, CDR2 SVGEGT. The CDR3 nucleotides are TGTGCCAGCAGTACCAAGGGTTCCGGGGAGCTGTTTTTT. The encoded protein is CASSTKGSGELFF.

In this sample, this clonotype turned up many times. Germline and junction disagree at one end, which may indicate a read error. The chain couples TRBV5-1 to TRBJ2-3; 9 bases fit TRBD2. The CDR3 has 15 amino acids. Germline V gene lookup returns CDR1 SGHRS and CDR2 YFSETQ. The CDR3 sequence is CASSLAGWGTDTQYF. The CDR3 DNA follows: TGTGCCAGCAGCCTAGCGGGGTGGGGCACAGATACGCAGTATTTT.

The V and J genes are TRBV3-1 and TRBJ2-7; 7 nucleotides agree with TRBD1. J gave up 3 bases and V 1 base, and 6 bases lay outside the gene matches. The germline gives CDR1 LGHDT, CDR2 YNNKEL (reference sequence). This CDR3 region has 15 residues. The CDR3 region is CASSQGLDRVYEQYF. The DNA for the CDR3 is TGTGCCAGCAGCCAAGGCCTCGACAGGGTCTACGAGCAGTACTTC.

The gene calls are TRBV21-1 and TRBJ2-2; the table names TRBD2, a call not compared with the DNA. TRBV21-1 is termed a pseudogene. The CDR3 has 18 residues. This CDR3 is CASSKRGARCTNTGELFF. The CDR3 DNA sequence: TGTGCCAGCAGCAAACGAGGGGCCAGATGTACGAACACCGGGGAGCTGTTTTTT.

This clonotype is a singleton in its sample. One base away lies a much larger clone, so this may be a sequencing read error. V gene TRBV12-3 or TRBV12-4 combines with J gene TRBJ2-3; D is possibly TRBD1 or TRBD2 (5 bases each). There are 14 residues in the CDR3. The CDR3 DNA follows: TGTGCCAGCAGTTTATTTGTAGCGACAGATACGCTGTATTTT. This gives the protein CASSLFVATDTLYF.

This clonotype turned up a few times. The chain combines TRBV12-3 or TRBV12-4 with TRBJ2-3, with D unresolved. The CDR3 length is 14 residues. Trimming stripped 3 bases from V and 1 base from J, with 8 bases between. The CDR3 sequence is CASSFQRGTDTQYF. The CDR3 DNA reads TGTGCCAGCAGTTTTCAGCGTGGCACAGATACGCAGTATTTT.

The genes are TRBV20-1 and TRBJ1-6; 8 bases line up with TRBD1. The CDR3 spans 16 residues. In germline, CDR1 is DFQATT, CDR2 SNEGSKA (reference sequence). The J segment lost 6 bases and the V segment lost 6 bases, leaving 13 bases of the junction unmatched. The CDR3 DNA reads TGCAGTGCCTCGCCCGACAGGGGTGTTAGTAATTCACCCCTCCACTTT. Its translation: CSASPDRGVSNSPLHF.

This rearrangement joins TRBV28 to TRBJ2-7; a possible D gene is TRBD2 (6 bases). In germline, CDR1 is MDHEN, CDR2 SYDVKM. Trimming left V 3 bases short and J 4 bases short, with 22 bases between. CDR3 length: 17 amino acids. CDR3 nucleotide sequence: TGTGCCAGCAGTTTGCAACTGGTCGCGGGGTCTAAATACGAGCAGTACTTC. This gives the protein CASSLQLVAGSKYEQYF.

Note on this clonotype: One end of the junction fails to match germline, which may point to a read error. The J gene is TRBJ2-1, the V gene TRBV20-1; 10 bases match TRBD2. The CDR3 spans 16 residues. The germline CDR1 and CDR2 sequences are DFQATT and SNEGSKA (reference sequence). The CDR3 DNA is TGCAGTGCTAGAGATCCTAGCGGGGGATCGCTCAATGAGCGGTTCTTC. It is translated as CSARDPSGGSLNERFF.

The chain employs TRBV20-1 and TRBJ1-1; D is unclear. The CDR3 covers 11 residues. Between the trimmed V and J ends, which lost 4 bases and 4 bases, there was a span of 7 bases. From germline, CDR1 is DFQATT and CDR2 SNEGSKA (reference sequence). As DNA, the CDR3 is TGCAGTGCTATCCGAATCACTGAAGCTTTCTTT. Translating it yields CSAIRITEAFF.

This clonotype was found a few times. The chain joins TRBV20-1 to TRBJ2-2; tentative D call: TRBD2 (6 bases). CDR3 length: 16 amino acids. From germline, CDR1 is DFQATT and CDR2 SNEGSKA (reference sequence). The germline V and J ends were trimmed by 3 bases and 3 bases, with 17 bases remaining between them. The CDR3 loop is CSARPRRTGDTGELFF. The CDR3 DNA reads TGCAGTGCTAGGCCCCGGCGGACGGGGGACACCGGGGAGCTGTTTTTT.

This clonotype has ten or more counts. The V and J genes are TRBV29-1 and TRBJ2-5, with 10 bases lining up with TRBD1. J lost 6 bases, V lost 3 bases, and 10 bases had no gene match. The germline V gene has CDR1 SQVTM and CDR2 ANQGSEA. The CDR3 length is 15 residues. CDR3 region: CSVDPGQGQRKTQYF. Written as DNA, the CDR3 is TGCAGCGTTGACCCGGGACAGGGGCAAAGGAAGACCCAGTACTTC.

This clonotype was seen ten or more times. The chain combines TRBV4-1 with TRBJ1-1; TRBD1 matches at 8 bases. V was clipped by 2 bases and J by 5 bases; unmatched bases: 7. Germline CDR1 is MGHRA and CDR2 is YSYEKL. This CDR3 comprises 15 residues. CDR3 sequence: CASSQTQGGETEAFF. The CDR3 nucleotides read TGCGCCAGCAGCCAAACACAGGGGGGGGAGACTGAAGCTTTCTTT.

This clonotype came up a few times. The chain is built from TRBV7-6 and TRBJ2-2; tentative D call: TRBD1 (5 bases). V was trimmed by 2 bases and J by 8 bases, leaving 12 bases between them. Germline V gene sequence: CDR1 SGHVS, CDR2 FNYEAQ. This CDR3 comprises 14 residues. The CDR3 DNA sequence: TGTGCCAGCAGCTTACTAGGCAGGGTTGGGGAGCTGTTTTTT. This translates into CASSLLGRVGELFF.

This clonotype was counted only a few times. The chain uses TRBV7-8 and TRBJ2-7; 10 bases align to TRBD2. This CDR3 is 19 amino acids long. V lost 1 base and J lost 2; bases outside the gene matches: 14. Germline assignment: CDR1 SGHVS and CDR2 FQNEAQ. CDR3 region: CASSLVRASGGPPTYEQYF. Here the CDR3 DNA reads TGTGCCAGCAGCTTAGTTAGGGCTAGCGGGGGCCCCCCAACCTACGAGCAGTACTTC.

This clonotype was seen many times. For the CDR3, the DNA is TGTGCCAGCTCACCTGGGAGACAGTTAGGTGAAAAACTGTTTTTT. Translation gives CASSPGRQLGEKLFF. The rearrangement links TRBV18 to TRBJ1-4, with D maybe TRBD1 (5 bases). The CDR3 length is 15 residues. The V gene's germline CDR1 is KGHSH and CDR2 LQKENI. V shed 3 bases and J shed 7 bases, with 15 bases lying between them.

The rearrangement uses TRBV20-1 and TRBJ2-1; TRBD1 is a possible D gene (6 bases). Germline CDR1 is DFQATT and CDR2 is SNEGSKA (reference sequence). The CDR3 spans 14 residues. Trimming left V 0 bases short and J 9 bases short, with 15 bases between. The CDR3 nucleotides read TGCAGTGCTAGAGATTTAGGGGGTCGCGGTGAGCAGTTCTTC. Translating gives CSARDLGGRGEQFF.

The rearrangement joins TRBV6-5 to TRBJ1-3; D unresolved. The CDR3 contains 17 residues. Germline lookup yields CDR1 MNHEY and CDR2 SVGAGI. Trimming stripped 2 bases from V and 0 bases from J, with 14 bases between. CDR3 sequence (DNA): TGTGCCAGCAGTTACCGAAGCCGGTCTATCTCTGGAAACACCATATATTTT. As protein: CASSYRSRSISGNTIYF.

V and J are TRBV5-6 and TRBJ1-5; 7 nucleotides align to TRBD1. Germline CDR1 SGHDT, CDR2 YYEEEE. The CDR3 has 15 residues. Germline trimming cut 3 bases from V and 4 bases from J; bases unmatched to any gene: 7. The CDR3 bases are TGTGCCAGCAGCTCCGGGTTACAGGGGAATCAGCCCCAGCATTTT. Amino acids: CASSSGLQGNQPQHF.

The chain joins TRBV6-5 to TRBJ2-7; D might be TRBD2 (6 bases). V lost 1 base, J lost 0 bases, and 10 bases lay in between. CDR1 and CDR2 (germline): MNHEY, SVGAGI. The CDR3 loop spans 15 amino acids. CDR3 sequence reads: CASSYYRGSSYEQYV. DNA of the CDR3: TGTGCCAGCAGTTACTACCGGGGGAGCTCCTACGAGCAGTACGTC.

The table lists this clonotype with many counts. The J gene is TRBJ2-1, the V gene TRBV12-3 or TRBV12-4; 7 nucleotides line up with TRBD1. The CDR3 length is 15 residues. V lost 6 bases to trimming and J lost 0 bases; unmatched junction nucleotides: 5. CDR3: CASRGTVLSYNEQFF. CDR3 in DNA: TGTGCCAGCAGGGGGACAGTCCTCTCCTACAATGAGCAGTTCTTC.

The chain joins TRBV11-2 to TRBJ2-1, with 9 bases lining up with TRBD2. In germline, CDR1 is SGHAT, CDR2 FQNNGV. The CDR3 loop spans 16 amino acids. Germline trimming cut 3 bases from V and 4 bases from J; bases unmatched to any gene: 7. This chain's CDR3 is CASSLTGRGGYNEQFF. As DNA, the CDR3 is TGTGCCAGCAGCTTGACCGGGCGGGGGGGATACAATGAGCAGTTCTTC.

A few counts support this clonotype. The chain uses TRBV12-3 or TRBV12-4 and TRBJ2-7; D possibly corresponds to TRBD2 (7 bases). Trimming pared 7 bases from V and 3 bases from J, leaving 16 bases between. CDR3 length: 14 residues. CDR3 in DNA: TGTGCCAGCACCTGGGACATAGCGGGCTACGAGCAGTACTTC. Encoded protein: CASTWDIAGYEQYF.

This clonotype was counted only a few times. CDR3 nucleotides: TGTGCCAGCAGCTATACGGGGTTGCCTTACGAGCAGTACGTC. Protein: CASSYTGLPYEQYV. V gene TRBV5-5 combines with J gene TRBJ2-7; D may be TRBD2 (5 bases). The CDR3 loop spans 14 amino acids. V was clipped by 3 bases and J by 4 bases, with 14 bases between them. Germline loops: CDR1 SGHKS, CDR2 YYEKEE (reference sequence).

This clonotype was seen a few times. V gene TRBV6-5 combines with J gene TRBJ2-2; no definite D call. V was clipped by 4 bases and J by 2 bases, with 8 bases between them. The CDR3 contains 14 residues. CDR1 is MNHEY and CDR2 is SVGAGI in the germline V gene. The CDR3 spells CASSSDGNTGELFF. CDR3 sequence (DNA): TGTGCCAGCAGTTCCGACGGAAACACCGGGGAGCTGTTTTTT.

The chain couples TRBV5-1 to TRBJ1-6; D unresolved. The CDR3 length is 14 residues. Trimming shortened V by 0 bases and J by 8 bases, and 9 bases separated the two germline ends. CDR1 SGHRS and CDR2 YFSETQ come from the germline V gene. The CDR3 DNA is TGCGCCAGCAGCTTGGCTGGGGTTCATTCACCCCTCCACTTT. Protein product: CASSLAGVHSPLHF.